Listed below are T cell receptor beta chains from one sample, sequenced in a study of T cells after yellow fever vaccination. Each CDR3 protein gets one entry after TCRdb re-called the 5' RACE reads with MiXCR. The sample holds 250,000 to 400,000 distinct CDR3 sequences, around 4.5% seen once. The sequencing here drew on PBMCs, taken 15 days after the yellow fever booster vaccination. All receptors come from a man in his late teens or twenties who received the YFV17D yellow fever vaccine. CDR3s include the opening cysteine and the closing phenylalanine or tryptophan. D genes are given only for firm matches. Where a row states a size, it is once, few, many or the class of an expanded clone; other rows omit it.

.	TRBV12-3/TRBV12-4	many	TRBJ1-1	TGTGCCAGCAGTTTCCTTGACACGAACACTGAAGCTTTCTTT	CASSFLDTNTEAFF
.	TRBV7-9	.	TRBJ1-1	TGTGCCAGCAGCTTAGATTGGGGGCTGCTCACTGAAGCTTTCTTT	CASSLDWGLLTEAFF
.	TRBV3-1	.	TRBJ1-3	TGTGCCAGCAGCCAAGGGTCTGGAAACACCATATATTTT	CASSQGSGNTIYF
TRBD1	TRBV6-5	few	TRBJ2-7	TGTGCCAGCAGTTCGGCACAGGGGCTAGGTGAGCAGTACTTC	CASSSAQGLGEQYF
.	TRBV12-3/TRBV12-4	few	TRBJ2-2	TGTGCCAGCAGTTTCAGGGTATCCGGAACCGGGGAGCTGTTTTTT	CASSFRVSGTGELFF
TRBD1	TRBV5-1	few	TRBJ2-5	TGCGCCAGCAGCGCACCTTACAGGGGGCGTAACCAAGAGACCCAGTACTTC	CASSAPYRGRNQETQYF
.	TRBV29-1	once	TRBJ2-5	TGCAGCGTTGGACTCGGATTGGAGACCCAGTACTTC	CSVGLGLETQYF
.	TRBV20-1	.	TRBJ1-6	TGCAGTGCTAGGGATACTGGGGGAGCCGCAAATAATTCACCCCTCCACTTT	CSARDTGGAANNSPLHF
.	TRBV18	many	TRBJ1-6	TGTGCCAGCTCACCACCGAGTAGGCCACCCCTCCACTTT	CASSPPSRPPLHF
TRBD2	TRBV7-9	few	TRBJ2-2	TGTGCCAGCAGCTGGGACTATTCGAACACCGGGGAGCTGTTTTTT	CASSWDYSNTGELFF
.	TRBV5-5	.	TRBJ2-2	TGTGCCAGCAGCTCCGCGGGGGCCGTCGGGGAGCTGTTTTTT	CASSSAGAVGELFF
TRBD1	TRBV6-5	few	TRBJ1-6	TGTGCCAGCAGTCACAGGGGGGCAAGGTATAATTCACCCCTCCACTTT	CASSHRGARYNSPLHF
TRBD1	TRBV2	few	TRBJ1-5	TGTGCCAGCAGCGGACGGGACAGATGGAGCAATCAGCCCCAGCATTTT	CASSGRDRWSNQPQHF
TRBD1	TRBV6-1	.	TRBJ1-2	TGTGCCAGCAGTGATGGGACAGTCTTCTATGGCTACACCTTC	CASSDGTVFYGYTF
.	TRBV9	many	TRBJ2-3	TGTGCCAGCAGCGAGGGCCCCCTGGGAGATACGCAGTATTTT	CASSEGPLGDTQYF
.	TRBV10-3	.	TRBJ2-3	TGTGCCATCAGTGACCCCAGGGCCTTATACACAGATACGCAGTATTTT	CAISDPRALYTDTQYF
.	TRBV7-2	many	TRBJ2-1	TGTGCCAGCAGCCCCGAAATAGTTGTTCGTGAGCAGTTCTTC	CASSPEIVVREQFF
.	TRBV12-1	.	TRBJ2-1	TGTGCCAGCAGCTGTAGTTGGAGCTCCTACAATGAGCAGTTCTTC	CASSCSWSSYNEQFF
.	TRBV3-2	.	TRBJ1-1	TGTGCCAGCAGCCGGGCGGATAGGAGATCGACTGAAGCTTTCTTT	CASSRADRRSTEAFF
TRBD1	TRBV12-3/TRBV12-4	.	TRBJ1-5	TGTGCCAGCAGGGCCGGGACAGGGTCCAATCAGCCCCAGCATTTT	CASRAGTGSNQPQHF
TRBD1	TRBV4-2	.	TRBJ1-1	TGTGCCAGCAGCCAAGGACAGGGAAGGATGAACACTGAAGCTTTCTTT	CASSQGQGRMNTEAFF
.	TRBV4-1	many	TRBJ1-5	TGCGCCAGCAGCCCTTCGCCAGGGAGTCAGCCCCAGCATTTT	CASSPSPGSQPQHF
TRBD2	TRBV10-3	many	TRBJ2-5	TGTGCCATTGGCGCGGGGGGCCGAGAGACCCAGTACTTC	CAIGAGGRETQYF
.	TRBV5-6	many	TRBJ1-1	TGTGCCAGCAGCTTTTACAGGGTGGGTGCGGGCACTGAAGCTTTCTTT	CASSFYRVGAGTEAFF
.	TRBV5-6	many	TRBJ1-2	TGTGCCAGCAGGTGGTCCGGGGCATGGGGCTACACCTTC	CASRWSGAWGYTF
.	TRBV5-1	.	TRBJ1-3	TGCGCCAGCAGCTTGGTGTCGGGGACACTCTCTGGAAACACCATATATTTT	CASSLVSGTLSGNTIYF
.	TRBV27	many	TRBJ1-3	TGTGCCAGCAGGGCTGGGGGGGACTCTGGAAACACCATATATTTT	CASRAGGDSGNTIYF
.	TRBV7-2	few	TRBJ2-1	TGTGCCAGCAGCTCGGATTCTAGCGGAGGGGGGCCTTTCTTC	CASSSDSSGGGPFF
.	TRBV4-2	.	TRBJ2-2	TGTGCCAGCAGCCAAGATCTTTTCCGAGCCGGGGAGCTGTTTTTT	CASSQDLFRAGELFF
TRBD1	TRBV6-1	many	TRBJ1-2	TGTGCCAGCAGCGAGACAGGGGATGGAGGCTACACCTTC	CASSETGDGGYTF
TRBD2	TRBV20-1	many	TRBJ2-3	TGCAGTGCTCAAAGGGCTAGCGGGGTAATAAGCACAGATACGCAGTATTTT	CSAQRASGVISTDTQYF
.	TRBV6-5	many	TRBJ1-6	TGTGCCAGCGGGGTTAGGGGGGAAGGAAGCACCCTCCACTTT	CASGVRGEGSTLHF
.	TRBV6-5	many	TRBJ2-3	TGTGCCAGCAGTTACTCCCGGTCCAGCGTGACAGATACGCAGTATTTT	CASSYSRSSVTDTQYF
.	TRBV12-3/TRBV12-4	.	TRBJ2-5	TGTGCCAGCAGGACAGACCAAGAGACCCAGTACTTC	CASRTDQETQYF
TRBD1	TRBV7-8	many	TRBJ2-5	TGTGCCAGCAGCCAGGGACAGGGTGGCGAGGAGACCCAGTACTTC	CASSQGQGGEETQYF
.	TRBV5-4	.	TRBJ2-2	TGTGCCAGCAGCCAGGGGCCGACCGGGGAGCTGTTTTTT	CASSQGPTGELFF
TRBD2	TRBV20-1	few	TRBJ2-5	TGCAGTGCTATGCGGGAGACTCAAGAGACCCAGTACTTC	CSAMRETQETQYF
.	TRBV20-1	.	TRBJ1-1	TGCAGTGCTAGTAGAGGACACCTCGTATTGGCTTTCTTT	CSASRGHLVLAFF
.	TRBV18	.	TRBJ1-5	TGTGCCAGCTCACAGGGAATCGCCAATCAGCCCCAGCATTTT	CASSQGIANQPQHF
TRBD1	TRBV12-3/TRBV12-4	many	TRBJ2-7	TGTGCCAGCAGTACGGGACAGGGTCCCTACGAGCAGTACTTC	CASSTGQGPYEQYF
TRBD2	TRBV7-7	.	TRBJ2-5	TGTGCCAGCAGCCAAAACGGGAGGCAAGAGACCCAGTACTTC	CASSQNGRQETQYF
TRBD2	TRBV4-1	many	TRBJ2-2	TGCGCCAGCACCCCCATTGCGGGAGCGAACACCGGGGAGCTGTTTTTT	CASTPIAGANTGELFF
TRBD1	TRBV10-3	many	TRBJ2-3	TGTGCCATCAGCCTACAGGGGGCTGGCACAGATACGCAGTATTTT	CAISLQGAGTDTQYF
.	TRBV10-2	many	TRBJ1-1	TGCGCCAGCAGTGAGGGAGTGGGTGAAGCTTTCTTT	CASSEGVGEAFF
TRBD2	TRBV5-6	many	TRBJ2-5	TGTGCCAGCAGCAACGCACTAGCGGGGGGGGAGGAGACCCAGTACTTC	CASSNALAGGEETQYF
.	TRBV20-1	few	TRBJ2-6	TGCAGTGCTAGAGATAGGGCCAGGGCGGGGGCCAACGTCCTGACTTTC	CSARDRARAGANVLTF
.	TRBV6-5	many	TRBJ1-1	TGTGCCAGCAATGGACAGATGAACACTGAAGCTTTCTTT	CASNGQMNTEAFF